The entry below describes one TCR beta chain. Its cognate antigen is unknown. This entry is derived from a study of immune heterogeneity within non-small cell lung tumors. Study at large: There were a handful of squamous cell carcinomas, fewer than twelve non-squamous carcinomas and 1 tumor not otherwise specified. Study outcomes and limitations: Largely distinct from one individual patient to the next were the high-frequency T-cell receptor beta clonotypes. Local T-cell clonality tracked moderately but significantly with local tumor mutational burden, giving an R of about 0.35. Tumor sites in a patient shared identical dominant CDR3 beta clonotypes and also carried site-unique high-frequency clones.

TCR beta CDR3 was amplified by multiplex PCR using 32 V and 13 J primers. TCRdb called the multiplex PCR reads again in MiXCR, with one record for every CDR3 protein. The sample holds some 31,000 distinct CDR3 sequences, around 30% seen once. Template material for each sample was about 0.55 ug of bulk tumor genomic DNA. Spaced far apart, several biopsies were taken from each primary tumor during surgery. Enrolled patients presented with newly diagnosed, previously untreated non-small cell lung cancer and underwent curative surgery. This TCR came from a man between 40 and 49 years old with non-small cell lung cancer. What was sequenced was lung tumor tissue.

CDR3: CASSPPPVPGYTEAFF. CDR3 bases: TGTGCCAGCTCACCACCCCCCGTCCCAGGCTACACTGAAGCTTTCTTT. The chain links TRBV18 to TRBJ1-1; no reliable D call. Germline CDR1 is KGHSH and CDR2 is LQKENI. The CDR3 contains 16 residues. Deletions cut 0 bases from V and 3 bases from J, with 14 bases between.